This is a list of T cell receptor beta chains from one sample in a study of CD8+ T cells in alopecia areata. The method was immunoSEQ multiplex PCR; TCRdb's version includes in-frame clones alone and lacks a portion of them. The sample shows tens of thousands of clones, more than 60% of them seen only once. The source material was CD4+ Tregs sorted from blood. These receptors were taken from a human donor with alopecia areata. Each CDR3 is given with its conserved first and last residue. Each record gives: clone size, V gene, J gene, D gene, CDR3 DNA, CDR3 protein. A D gene is named only where the DNA matches it firmly. The size of a clone is reported for some rows only, either as once, few or many, or as a class for expanded clones.

size: NA; V: TRBV2; J: TRBJ1-5; D: NA; DNA: TGTGCCAGCAGCAATAGCAATCAGCCCCAGCATTTT; CDR3: CASSNSNQPQHF
size: NA; V: TRBV7-9; J: TRBJ1-2; D: TRBD1; DNA: TGTGCCAGCAGCTTACAGGGGGCAGGCGGCTACACCTTC; CDR3: CASSLQGAGGYTF
size: NA; V: TRBV7-2; J: TRBJ1-1; D: NA; DNA: TGTGCCAGCAGCTTAATGGGTTCGACGAACACTGAAGCTTTCTTT; CDR3: CASSLMGSTNTEAFF
size: NA; V: TRBV6-1; J: TRBJ1-1; D: NA; DNA: TGTGCCAGCATGGTCAACACTGAAGCTTTCTTT; CDR3: CASMVNTEAFF
size: medium-sized; V: TRBV15; J: TRBJ2-7; D: TRBD1; DNA: TGTGCCACCAGCGGACAGGATAGGGCCTACGAGCAGTACTTC; CDR3: CATSGQDRAYEQYF
size: NA; V: TRBV7-2; J: TRBJ1-6; D: NA; DNA: TGTGCCAGCAGCTTAGGGGGGCTTGGATCACCCCTCCACTTT; CDR3: CASSLGGLGSPLHF
size: NA; V: TRBV5-1; J: TRBJ2-5; D: NA; DNA: TGCGCCAGCAACTCTGTCGCAGAAGAGACCCAGTACTTC; CDR3: CASNSVAEETQYF
size: NA; V: TRBV5-1; J: TRBJ2-3; D: TRBD2; DNA: TGCGCCAGCAGCTCCGGGGGGGCCGAGGCAGCGCAGTATTTT; CDR3: CASSSGGAEAAQYF
size: few; V: TRBV10-3; J: TRBJ1-4; D: NA; DNA: TGTGCCATCAGTGGTGACAGGTCTCCTGAAAAACTGTTTTTT; CDR3: CAISGDRSPEKLFF
size: NA; V: TRBV28; J: TRBJ2-1; D: TRBD2; DNA: TGTGCCAGCAGTTTCTTCGGGGTAAGGAGACTAGCCGGCTACAATGAGCAGTTCTTC; CDR3: CASSFFGVRRLAGYNEQFF
size: few; V: TRBV11-2; J: TRBJ2-7; D: TRBD2; DNA: TGTGCCAGCAGCCATTATGCCGGGACTAGCGGCGTTGGCGAGCAGTACTTC; CDR3: CASSHYAGTSGVGEQYF
size: few; V: TRBV11-3; J: TRBJ2-2; D: NA; DNA: TGTGCCAGCAGCTTGAGAGGGGCAACGAACACCGGGGAGCTGTTTTTT; CDR3: CASSLRGATNTGELFF
size: NA; V: TRBV7-2; J: TRBJ2-3; D: NA; DNA: TGTGCCAGCAGCTTATACCCAGATACGCAGTATTTT; CDR3: CASSLYPDTQYF
size: once; V: TRBV6-1; J: TRBJ2-7; D: NA; DNA: TGTGCCAGCAGTGAGGCCCTAGCGCGGAGCTCCTACGAGCAGTACTTC; CDR3: CASSEALARSSYEQYF
size: NA; V: TRBV28; J: TRBJ2-2; D: NA; DNA: TGTGCCAGCAGACATCTGGGGTTAGGGGAGCTGTTTTTT; CDR3: CASRHLGLGELFF
size: NA; V: TRBV27; J: TRBJ1-2; D: TRBD1; DNA: TGTGCCAGCAGTCAGGGGGGATTTGGCTACACCTTC; CDR3: CASSQGGFGYTF